The T cell receptor beta chain under discussion was sequenced for a study of cytotoxic CD8 clonotypes in ibrutinib-treated CLL. Sequencing used immunoSEQ multiplex PCR; TCRdb keeps in-frame clones, though not all of them. This sample has some 310,000 clones, with about 80% found just once. The V gene's germline CDR1 is SQVTM and CDR2 ANQGSEA. Germline trimming cut 1 base from V and 7 bases from J; bases unmatched to any gene: 9. This CDR3 is 15 amino acids long. This clone was observed a handful of times. The rearrangement uses TRBV29-1 and TRBJ1-2; 10 nucleotides agree with TRBD1. Sample: PBMCs, taken before ibrutinib treatment. The receptor was isolated from a human donor with chronic lymphocytic leukemia. Here the CDR3 DNA reads TGCAGCGTTGAAGTCACGAGGGACAGGGGTCGTGGCTACACCTTC. The encoded protein is CSVEVTRDRGRGYTF.